These 14 T cell receptor beta chains were sequenced from one sample in a study of HIV-infected patients and healthy controls. TCRdb re-called the 5' RACE reads through MiXCR, storing one row per CDR3 protein. In the table there are tens of thousands of distinct CDR3 sequences, under 25% of which are singletons. The sequencing input was CD4+ T cells from blood. These receptors all stem from a human donor in good health.

This clonotype was picked up many times. V and J are TRBV7-6 and TRBJ1-5; D gene unclear. The CDR3 totals 13 residues. The V gene's germline CDR1 is SGHVS and CDR2 FNYEAQ. Deletions cut 5 bases from V and 6 bases from J, with 11 bases between. This CDR3 reads CASSISRSQPQHF. CDR3 nucleotide sequence: TGTGCCAGCAGCATTTCCAGGTCTCAGCCCCAGCATTTT.

This clonotype was picked up a small number of times. The gene calls are TRBV6-5 and TRBJ2-1, with 14 bases matching TRBD2. The ends lost 0 bases at V and 7 bases at J; junction bases unmatched: 2. Germline CDR1 and CDR2: MNHEY and SVGAGI. The CDR3 spans 16 residues. The CDR3 is CASSYSGLAGVNEQFF. In DNA form, the CDR3 reads TGTGCCAGCAGTTACTCGGGACTAGCGGGAGTGAATGAGCAGTTCTTC.

This clonotype was recorded many times. The V gene is TRBV20-1, the J gene TRBJ1-5; D not certain. CDR3 length: 13 residues. CDR1 DFQATT and CDR2 SNEGSKA come from the germline V gene (reference sequence). The CDR3 protein is CSGRTDSNQPQHF. The CDR3 nucleotides read TGCAGCGGTCGGACCGATAGCAATCAGCCCCAGCATTTT.

The V call is TRBV18, the J call TRBJ2-2, with D maybe TRBD2 (5 bases). Between the trimmed V and J ends, which lost 1 base and 7 bases, there was a span of 16 bases. The CDR3 sequence is 16 residues long. Germline V lookup: CDR1 KGHSH, CDR2 LQKENI. CDR3 loop: CASSPLMIRGLGELFF. In DNA, the CDR3 is TGTGCCAGCTCACCACTCATGATTCGGGGTCTCGGGGAGCTGTTTTTT.

This chain joins TRBV7-8 and TRBJ2-3, with 9 bases aligning to TRBD2. The CDR3 contains 16 residues. J gave up 3 bases and V 5 bases, and 9 bases lay outside the gene matches. The germline gives CDR1 SGHVS, CDR2 FQNEAQ. Here the CDR3 DNA reads TGTGCCAGCAGCCCCGGACTAGCGCAATATACAGATACGCAGTATTTT. Encoded protein: CASSPGLAQYTDTQYF.

The chain couples TRBV20-1 to TRBJ2-5; 10 bases map to TRBD2. From germline, CDR1 is DFQATT and CDR2 SNEGSKA (reference sequence). J lost 0 bases, V lost 3 bases, and 4 bases had no gene match. The CDR3 totals 15 residues. Here the CDR3 reads CSARLAGANQETQYF. The CDR3 nucleotides are TGCAGTGCTAGGCTAGCGGGGGCCAACCAAGAGACCCAGTACTTC.

The chain uses TRBV12-3 or TRBV12-4 and TRBJ1-1; D unclear. This CDR3 is built from 13 residues. Trimming left V 2 bases short and J 3 bases short, with 7 bases between. The CDR3 nucleotides are TGTGCCAGCAGTTTACAGTTATACACTGAAGCTTTCTTT. Translated: CASSLQLYTEAFF.

The chain recombines TRBV29-1 with TRBJ2-1, with 9 bases aligning to TRBD2. V lost 4 bases and J lost 4; bases outside the gene matches: 5. CDR3 size: 14 residues. Per germline, CDR1 SQVTM and CDR2 ANQGSEA. This CDR3 reads CSVGSSGGYNEQFF. In DNA, the CDR3 is TGCAGCGTTGGCAGCAGCGGGGGGTACAATGAGCAGTTCTTC.

In its sample, this clonotype was seen a few times. The V call is TRBV19, the J call TRBJ2-1; 12 bases are shared with TRBD2. In germline, CDR1 is LNHDA, CDR2 SQIVND (reference sequence). The V gene end was trimmed by 4 bases and the J gene end by 15 bases; junction bases not matched to a gene: 16. The CDR3 extends over 16 amino acids. Here the CDR3 reads CASSTRASGRARHPFF. The CDR3 nucleotides read TGTGCCAGTAGTACCCGAGCTAGCGGGAGGGCCCGTCATCCGTTCTTC.

In this sample, this clonotype turned up many times. The V gene is TRBV14, the J gene TRBJ2-2; unclear D gene. Deletions cut 0 bases from V and 9 bases from J, with 11 bases between. This CDR3 comprises 14 residues. Germline V gives CDR1 SGHDN, CDR2 FVKESK. This CDR3 is CASSQDLLSWELFF. The CDR3 DNA follows: TGTGCCAGCAGCCAAGATCTGCTTAGCTGGGAGCTGTTTTTT.

The chain is built from TRBV6-1 and TRBJ2-6; possible D gene TRBD1, 5 bases. Trimming shortened V by 8 bases and J by 0 bases, and 8 bases separated the two germline ends. The germline gives CDR1 MNHNS, CDR2 SASEGT. The CDR3 is 14 residues long. The CDR3 protein is CASDSSSGANVLTF. The DNA for the CDR3 is TGTGCCAGCGACAGTTCCTCTGGGGCCAACGTCCTGACTTTC.

This clonotype has a handful of counts. The chain links TRBV7-2 to TRBJ1-1, with D hard to call. CDR3 length equals 13 residues. V dropped 5 bases and J dropped 1 base, with 8 bases sitting between them. CDR1 SGHTA and CDR2 FQGNSA come from the germline V gene. The CDR3 loop reads CASSTRKNTEAFF. CDR3 coding DNA: TGTGCCAGCAGCACCCGAAAGAACACTGAAGCTTTCTTT.

The chain has TRBV7-2 and TRBJ2-2; D is possibly TRBD1 or TRBD2 (5 bases each). Germline CDR1 is SGHTA and CDR2 is FQGNSA. V was shortened by 1 base and J by 4 bases, with 10 bases between the two germline ends. The CDR3 consists of 15 residues. The CDR3 DNA is TGTGCCAGCAGCTTAGTCCGGGGACCCACCGGGGAGCTGTTTTTT. Translating it yields CASSLVRGPTGELFF.

The CDR3 sequence: CASSLDALAGGTRGSEQFF. The CDR3 DNA reads TGTGCCAGCAGTTTAGATGCCCTAGCGGGAGGTACACGGGGTAGTGAGCAGTTCTTC. This sequence joins TRBV12-3 or TRBV12-4 and TRBJ2-1; the match to TRBD2 covers 11 bases. The CDR3 is 19 amino acids. V lost 1 base, J lost 9 bases, and 17 bases stayed unmatched.